The sequence of this T cell receptor beta chain was determined in a study of blood T cell repertoires in COVID-19. Study context: Acute-phase and convalescent COVID-19 samples originated in the United States, Italy and Spain. Nucleic acid was either cDNA or gDNA, and it came from T cells, B-cell-depleted T cells, or PBMCs.

Germline loops: CDR1 MNHEY, CDR2 SVGAGI. The CDR3 extends over 11 amino acids. In the original workflow: Reference gene primer amplification gave estimated nucleated cell counts. TCRdb's table, derived via immunoSEQ multiplex PCR, lists solely in-frame clones and lacks some. For V, J and clone size, that table is used; D and trimming come from the DNA. The sample has 200,000 to 250,000 clones; roughly four fifths are singletons. This sequence originates from a woman of 80 years or more with acute or convalescent COVID-19. The sample was peripheral blood. The V call is TRBV6-5, the J call TRBJ2-1, with D tentatively TRBD2 (7 bases). The CDR3 loop is CASGGVGEQFF. CDR3 nucleotide sequence: TGTGCGTCGGGGGGCGTGGGTGAGCAGTTCTTC.